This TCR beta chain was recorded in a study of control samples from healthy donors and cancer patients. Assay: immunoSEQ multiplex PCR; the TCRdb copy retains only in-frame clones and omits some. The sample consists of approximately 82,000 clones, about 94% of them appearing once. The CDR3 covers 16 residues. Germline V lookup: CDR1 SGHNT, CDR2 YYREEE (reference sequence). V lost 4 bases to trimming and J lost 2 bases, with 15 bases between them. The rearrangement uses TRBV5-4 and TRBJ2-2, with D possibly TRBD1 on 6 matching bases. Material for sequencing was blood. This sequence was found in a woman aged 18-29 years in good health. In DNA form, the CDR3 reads TGTGCCAGCAGCGCAATGACAGGTAGAAACACCGGGGAGCTGTTTTTT. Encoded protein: CASSAMTGRNTGELFF.